One and the same sample provided the 8 T cell receptor beta chains below, sequenced in a study of PD-1 blockade in classical Hodgkin lymphoma. Data came from immunoSEQ multiplex PCR; TCRdb stores just in-frame clones and leaves some out. Counted here are 100,000 or so clones, around 90% occurring once; the ten biggest clones make up around 19%. As for time point: cycle 4 day 1 (C4D1), after 6 weeks of nivolumab. Relapses following autologous stem cell transplantation were seen in all patients, with brentuximab vedotin exposure varying. The sequencing here drew on peripheral blood mononuclear cells (PBMCs), taken before the fourth cycle of nivolumab. Receptors were obtained from a human donor with classical Hodgkin lymphoma.

This chain uses TRBV4-1 with TRBJ1-1; possibly TRBD1 for D (5 bases). The germline CDR1 and CDR2 sequences are MGHRA and YSYEKL. Trimming shortened V by 0 bases and J by 4 bases, and 12 bases separated the two germline ends. The CDR3 totals 15 residues. For the CDR3, the DNA is TGCGCCAGCAGCCAAGATAAGGGGAGAGGCACTGAAGCTTTCTTT. Residues: CASSQDKGRGTEAFF.

The genes are TRBV7-9 and TRBJ1-4; D is undetermined. V was clipped by 5 bases and J by 8 bases, with 18 bases between them. The CDR3 consists of 15 residues. Germline CDR1 SEHNR, CDR2 FQNEAQ (reference sequence). In DNA form, the CDR3 reads TGTGCCAGCAGCCCAACTGGAAGCAAAGGGGAAAAACTGTTTTTT. This sequence encodes CASSPTGSKGEKLFF.

The gene calls are TRBV28 and TRBJ2-5; no reliable D call. Trimming left V 3 bases short and J 1 base short, with 12 bases between. CDR3 length: 15 residues. CDR1 and CDR2 from the germline V gene are MDHEN and SYDVKM. DNA for the CDR3: TGTGCCAGCAGTTTGGTGACCAACCTCCAAGAGACCCAGTACTTC. Its translation is CASSLVTNLQETQYF.

CDR3 sequence reads: CASSSDGNNYGYTF. The CDR3 coding sequence is TGTGCCAGCAGTAGCGACGGGAATAACTATGGCTACACCTTC. The rearrangement uses TRBV2 and TRBJ1-2, with D hard to call. In germline, CDR1 is SNHLY, CDR2 FYNNEI. The ends were cut back, 5 bases at V and 1 base at J, with 11 bases in the middle. There are 14 residues in the CDR3. Together with reference TRBV2 and TRBJ1-2, the CDR3 gives the full variable domain: EPEVTQTPSHQVTQMGQEVILRCVPISNHLYFYWYRQILGQKVEFLVSFYNNEISEKSEIFDDQFSVERPDGSNFTLKIRSTKLEDSAMYFCASSSDGNNYGYTFGSGTRLTVV.

This clone was recorded once. This chain links TRBV6-1 with TRBJ1-5, with D unresolved. CDR1 MNHNS and CDR2 SASEGT come from the germline V gene. Trimming took 2 bases from V and 2 from J, leaving 10 bases between them. This CDR3 contains 15 residues. CDR3 amino acids: CASSEWGSGNQPQHF. The DNA for the CDR3 is TGTGCCAGCAGTGAATGGGGATCGGGCAATCAGCCCCAGCATTTT.

The chain couples TRBV19 to TRBJ1-4; maybe TRBD1 (5 bases). The CDR3 loop spans 13 amino acids. The germline V gene encodes CDR1 LNHDA and CDR2 SQIVND (reference sequence). V was trimmed by 1 base and J by 5 bases, leaving 5 bases between them. The CDR3, as DNA: TGTGCCAGTAGTATAGGGGGGAATGAAAAACTGTTTTTT. Translated, it gives CASSIGGNEKLFF. Together with reference TRBV19 and TRBJ1-4, the CDR3 gives the full variable domain: DGGITQSPKYLFRKEGQNVTLSCEQNLNHDAMYWYRQDPGQGLRLIYYSQIVNDFQKGDIAEGYSVSREKKESFPLTVTSAQKNPTAFYLCASSIGGNEKLFFGSGTQLSVL.

V usage is TRBV7-9 and J usage is TRBJ2-7, with D perhaps TRBD1 or TRBD2 (6 bases each). This CDR3 is built from 17 residues. Trimming stripped 5 bases from V and 2 bases from J, with 22 bases between. The germline V gene has CDR1 SEHNR and CDR2 FQNEAQ (reference sequence). Written as DNA, the CDR3 is TGTGCCAGCAGCCCGACTGGGGGGCCAATCCCCCCCTACGAGCAGTACTTC. Translating gives CASSPTGGPIPPYEQYF.

The V call is TRBV20-1, the J call TRBJ2-1, with D hard to call. Germline V lookup: CDR1 DFQATT, CDR2 SNEGSKA (reference sequence). Trimming took 6 bases from V and 3 from J, leaving 3 bases between them. The CDR3 is 10 residues long. The CDR3 nucleotides read TGCAGTGCATTCTACAATGAGCAGTTCTTC. Its protein is CSAFYNEQFF.